The sequence of this T cell receptor (beta chain) was determined in a study of cytomegalovirus exposure and HLA in healthy donors. The CDR3 consists of 15 residues. Trimming stripped 4 bases from V and 6 bases from J, with 16 bases between. Germline-derived CDR1 and CDR2 are SGHRS and YFSETQ. A multiplex PCR was run with 60 Vbeta primers and 13 Jbeta primers. Measured with immunoSEQ multiplex PCR; TCRdb has only the in-frame clones, and not every one. This sample carries tens of thousands of clones, around two thirds of them seen once, and the ten largest clones take less than 20%. The sequenced material came from PBMCs. The chain links TRBV5-1 to TRBJ1-4; D uncertain. The source is a woman aged 55 to 70 in good health and CMV-seropositive. The CDR3 DNA sequence: TGCGCCAGCAGCCGACCCAGCGGCGGGGATGAAAAACTGTTTTTT. The encoded protein is CASSRPSGGDEKLFF.